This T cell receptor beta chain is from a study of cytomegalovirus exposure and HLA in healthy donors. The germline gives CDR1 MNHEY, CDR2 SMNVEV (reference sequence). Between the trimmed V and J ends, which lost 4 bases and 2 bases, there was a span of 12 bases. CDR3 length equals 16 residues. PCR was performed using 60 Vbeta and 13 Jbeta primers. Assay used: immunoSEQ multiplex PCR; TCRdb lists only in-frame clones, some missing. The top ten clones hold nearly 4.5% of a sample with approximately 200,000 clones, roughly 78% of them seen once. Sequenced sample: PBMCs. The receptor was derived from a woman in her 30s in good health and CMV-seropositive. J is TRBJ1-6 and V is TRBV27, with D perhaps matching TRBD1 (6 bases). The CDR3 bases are TGTGCCAGCAGTTCCAACGGACAGCCCTATAATTCACCCCTCCACTTT. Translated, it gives CASSSNGQPYNSPLHF.